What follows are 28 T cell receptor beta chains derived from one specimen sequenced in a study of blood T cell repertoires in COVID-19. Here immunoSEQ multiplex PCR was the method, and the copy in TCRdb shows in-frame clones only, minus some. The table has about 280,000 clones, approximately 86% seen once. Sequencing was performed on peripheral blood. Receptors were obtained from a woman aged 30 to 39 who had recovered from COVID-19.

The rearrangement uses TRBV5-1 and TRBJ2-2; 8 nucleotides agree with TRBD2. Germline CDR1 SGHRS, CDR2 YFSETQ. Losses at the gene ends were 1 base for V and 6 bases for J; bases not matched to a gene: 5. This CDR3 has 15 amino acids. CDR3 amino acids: CASSLRREASGELFF. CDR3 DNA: TGCGCCAGCAGCTTGAGGCGGGAGGCCTCCGGGGAGCTGTTTTTT.

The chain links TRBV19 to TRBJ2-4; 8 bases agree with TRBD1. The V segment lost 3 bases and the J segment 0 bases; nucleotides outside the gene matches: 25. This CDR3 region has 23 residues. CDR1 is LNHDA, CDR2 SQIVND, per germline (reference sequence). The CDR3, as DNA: TGTGCCAGTAGTATCCTCCGCATCCAGCCCGGTCCAGGGGGCGCGTTAGCCAAAAACATTCAGTACTTC. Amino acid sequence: CASSILRIQPGPGGALAKNIQYF.

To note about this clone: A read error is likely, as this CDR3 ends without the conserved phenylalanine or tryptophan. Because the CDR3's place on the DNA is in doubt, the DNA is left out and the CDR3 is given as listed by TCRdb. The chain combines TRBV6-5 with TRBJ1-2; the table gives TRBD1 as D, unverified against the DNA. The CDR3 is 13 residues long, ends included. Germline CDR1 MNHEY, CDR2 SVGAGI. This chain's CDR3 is CASSPQGDAGKLT.

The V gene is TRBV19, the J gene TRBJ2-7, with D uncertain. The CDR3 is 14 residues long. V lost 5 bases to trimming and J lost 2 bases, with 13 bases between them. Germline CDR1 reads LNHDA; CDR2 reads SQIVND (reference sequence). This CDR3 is CASSPPQSTYEQYF. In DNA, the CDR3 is TGTGCCAGTAGTCCTCCACAGTCGACCTACGAGCAGTACTTC.

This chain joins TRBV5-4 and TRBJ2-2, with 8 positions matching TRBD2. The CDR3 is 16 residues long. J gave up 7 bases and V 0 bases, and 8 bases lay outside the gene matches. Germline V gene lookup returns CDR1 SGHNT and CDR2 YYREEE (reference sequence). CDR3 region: CASSLELGRADGELFF. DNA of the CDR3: TGTGCCAGCAGCTTGGAGCTCGGGAGGGCCGACGGGGAGCTGTTTTTT.

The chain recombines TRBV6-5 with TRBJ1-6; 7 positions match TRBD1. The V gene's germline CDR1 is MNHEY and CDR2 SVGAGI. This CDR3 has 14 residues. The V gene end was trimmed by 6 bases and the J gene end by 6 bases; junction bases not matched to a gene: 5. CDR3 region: CASRRQGANSPLHF. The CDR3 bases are TGTGCCAGCAGGAGACAGGGAGCTAATTCACCCCTCCACTTT.

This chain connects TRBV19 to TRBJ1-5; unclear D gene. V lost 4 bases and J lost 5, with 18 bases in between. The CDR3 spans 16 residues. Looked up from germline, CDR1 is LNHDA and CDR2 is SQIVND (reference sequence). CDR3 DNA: TGTGCCAGTAGTAACGCGGGAGTTAGTTTTGATCAGCCCCAGCATTTT. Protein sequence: CASSNAGVSFDQPQHF.

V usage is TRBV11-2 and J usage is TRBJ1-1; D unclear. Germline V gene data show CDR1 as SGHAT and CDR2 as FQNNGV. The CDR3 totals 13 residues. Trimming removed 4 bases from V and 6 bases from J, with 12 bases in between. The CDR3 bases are TGTGCCAGCAGCTCTGCGGTGCTCGCTGAAGCTTTCTTT. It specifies CASSSAVLAEAFF.

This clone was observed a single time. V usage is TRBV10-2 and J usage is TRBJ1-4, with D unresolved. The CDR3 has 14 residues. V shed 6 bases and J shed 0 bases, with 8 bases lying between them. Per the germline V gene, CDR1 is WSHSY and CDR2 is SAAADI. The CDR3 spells CASSSSATNEKLFF. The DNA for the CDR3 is TGCGCCAGCAGCTCGAGTGCAACTAATGAAAAACTGTTTTTT.

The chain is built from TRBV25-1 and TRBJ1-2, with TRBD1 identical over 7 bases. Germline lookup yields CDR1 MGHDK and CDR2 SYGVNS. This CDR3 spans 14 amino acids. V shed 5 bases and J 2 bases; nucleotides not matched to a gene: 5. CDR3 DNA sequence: TGTGCCAGCAGTCCAAACAGGGGAAACTATGGCTACACCTTC. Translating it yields CASSPNRGNYGYTF.

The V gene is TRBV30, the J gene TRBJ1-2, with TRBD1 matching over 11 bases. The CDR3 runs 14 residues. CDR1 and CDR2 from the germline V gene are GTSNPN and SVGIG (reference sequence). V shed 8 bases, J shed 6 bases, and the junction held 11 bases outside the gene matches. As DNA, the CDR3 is TGTGCCGGTTACCGGGACAGGGGGTTGAATGGCTACACCTTC. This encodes CAGYRDRGLNGYTF.

The CDR3 region has the DNA TGTGCCAGTAGTTCAAGAGACCTAACACAGGGGGGCACTGAAGCTTTCTTT. This gives the protein CASSSRDLTQGGTEAFF. The chain recombines TRBV19 with TRBJ1-1; the match to TRBD1 covers 8 bases. The trim removed 5 bases at V and 4 bases at J, leaving 15 bases unmatched. Germline CDR1 is LNHDA and CDR2 is SQIVND (reference sequence). The CDR3 is 17 residues long. Supplemented by reference TRBV19 and TRBJ1-1, the full variable domain reads DGGITQSPKYLFRKEGQNVTLSCEQNLNHDAMYWYRQDPGQGLRLIYYSQIVNDFQKGDIAEGYSVSREKKESFPLTVTSAQKNPTAFYLCASSSRDLTQGGTEAFFGQGTRLTVV.

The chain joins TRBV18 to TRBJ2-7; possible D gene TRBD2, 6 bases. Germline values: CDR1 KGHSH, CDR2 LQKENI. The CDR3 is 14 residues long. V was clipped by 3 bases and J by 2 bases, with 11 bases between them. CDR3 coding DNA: TGTGCCAGCTCACCCGGACGGACTACCTACGAGCAGTACTTC. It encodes CASSPGRTTYEQYF.

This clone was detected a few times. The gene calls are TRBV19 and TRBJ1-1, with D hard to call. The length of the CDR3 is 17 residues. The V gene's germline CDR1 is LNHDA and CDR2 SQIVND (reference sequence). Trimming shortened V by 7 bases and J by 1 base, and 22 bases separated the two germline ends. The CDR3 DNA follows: TGTGCCAGTATGGTCTCGACCAGCGGGAGGGCGAACACTGAAGCTTTCTTT. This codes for CASMVSTSGRANTEAFF.

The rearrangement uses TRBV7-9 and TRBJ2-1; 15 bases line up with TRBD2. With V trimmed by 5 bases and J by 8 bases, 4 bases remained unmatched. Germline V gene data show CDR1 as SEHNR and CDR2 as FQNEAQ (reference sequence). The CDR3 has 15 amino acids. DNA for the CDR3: TGTGCCAGCAGCCCCGGACTAGCGGGGGGGTATGAGCAGTTCTTC. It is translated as CASSPGLAGGYEQFF.

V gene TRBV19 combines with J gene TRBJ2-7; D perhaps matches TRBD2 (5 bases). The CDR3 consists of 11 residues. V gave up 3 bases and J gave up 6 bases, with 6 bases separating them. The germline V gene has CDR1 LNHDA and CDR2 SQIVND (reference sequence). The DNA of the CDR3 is TGTGCCAGTAGTATGGGGAGCGAGCAGTACTTC. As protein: CASSMGSEQYF.

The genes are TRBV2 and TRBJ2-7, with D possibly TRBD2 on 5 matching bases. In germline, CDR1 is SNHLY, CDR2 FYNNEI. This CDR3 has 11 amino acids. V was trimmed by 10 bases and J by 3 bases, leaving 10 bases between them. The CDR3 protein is CATKGVYEQYF. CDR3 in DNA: TGTGCCACGAAGGGAGTCTACGAGCAGTACTTC. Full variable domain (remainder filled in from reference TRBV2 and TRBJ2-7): EPEVTQTPSHQVTQMGQEVILRCVPISNHLYFYWYRQILGQKVEFLVSFYNNEISEKSEIFDDQFSVERPDGSNFTLKIRSTKLEDSAMYFCATKGVYEQYFGPGTRLTVT.

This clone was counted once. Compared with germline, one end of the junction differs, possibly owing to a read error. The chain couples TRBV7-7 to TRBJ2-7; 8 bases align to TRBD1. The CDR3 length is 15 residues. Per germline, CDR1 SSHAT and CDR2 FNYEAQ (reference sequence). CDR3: CASSFGAGGTYEQYF. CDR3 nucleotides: TGTGCTAGCAGCTTTGGGGCAGGGGGCACCTACGAGCAGTACTTC.

CDR3 nucleotides: TGTGCCAGCAGCCTCCGGACTAGCGGGGGTTTAAGCTCCTACAATGAGCAGTTCTTC. Its translation is CASSLRTSGGLSSYNEQFF. The rearrangement uses TRBV7-2 and TRBJ2-1; 13 positions match TRBD2. Unmatched junction bases numbered 10, after V lost 5 bases and J lost 0 bases. From germline, CDR1 is SGHTA and CDR2 FQGNSA. The CDR3 has 19 residues.

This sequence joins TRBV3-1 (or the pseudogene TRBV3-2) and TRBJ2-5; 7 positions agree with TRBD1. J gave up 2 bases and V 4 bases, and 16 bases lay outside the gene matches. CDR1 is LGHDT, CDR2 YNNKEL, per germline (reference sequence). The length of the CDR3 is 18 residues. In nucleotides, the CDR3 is TGTGCCAGCAGCCGAGCACCCCCGGGACAGAGATATCAAGAGACCCAGTACTTC. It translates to CASSRAPPGQRYQETQYF.

The CDR3 DNA reads as TGTGCCAGCAGCTTTATCTCATATCAGGGGCGGTGGAATGAGCAGTTCTTC. It encodes CASSFISYQGRWNEQFF. The chain is built from TRBV7-9 and TRBJ2-1; a weak D match, TRBD1 (6 bases). Germline CDR1 SEHNR, CDR2 FQNEAQ (reference sequence). V was trimmed by 3 bases and J by 7 bases, leaving 22 bases between them. The CDR3 contains 17 residues.

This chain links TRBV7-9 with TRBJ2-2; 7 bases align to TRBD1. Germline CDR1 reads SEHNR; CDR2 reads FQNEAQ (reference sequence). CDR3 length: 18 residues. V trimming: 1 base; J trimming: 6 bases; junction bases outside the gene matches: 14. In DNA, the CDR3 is TGTGCCAGCAGCTTAGGCATAGGACAGGAGCTTGGGGCCGGGGAGCTGTTTTTT. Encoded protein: CASSLGIGQELGAGELFF.

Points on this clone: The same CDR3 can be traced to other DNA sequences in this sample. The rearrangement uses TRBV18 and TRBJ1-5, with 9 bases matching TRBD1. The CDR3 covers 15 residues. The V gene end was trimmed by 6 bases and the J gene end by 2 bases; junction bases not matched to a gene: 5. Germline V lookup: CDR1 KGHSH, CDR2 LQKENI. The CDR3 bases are TGTGCCAGCTCCCCAGACAGGGGGGGCAATCAGCCCCAGCATTTT. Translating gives CASSPDRGGNQPQHF.

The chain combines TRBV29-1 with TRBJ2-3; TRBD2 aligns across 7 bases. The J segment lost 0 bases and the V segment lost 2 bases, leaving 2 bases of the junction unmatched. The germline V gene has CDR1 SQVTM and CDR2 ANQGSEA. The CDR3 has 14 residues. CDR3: CSVESGGSTDTQYF. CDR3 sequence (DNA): TGCAGCGTTGAATCCGGGGGGAGCACAGATACGCAGTATTTT.

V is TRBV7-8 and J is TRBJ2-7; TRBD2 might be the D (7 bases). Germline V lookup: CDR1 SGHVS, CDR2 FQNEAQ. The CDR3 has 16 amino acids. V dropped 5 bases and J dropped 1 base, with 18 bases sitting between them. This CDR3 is CASSRDAGAISYEQYF. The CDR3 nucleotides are TGTGCCAGCAGCCGTGATGCGGGGGCAATTTCCTACGAGCAGTACTTC.

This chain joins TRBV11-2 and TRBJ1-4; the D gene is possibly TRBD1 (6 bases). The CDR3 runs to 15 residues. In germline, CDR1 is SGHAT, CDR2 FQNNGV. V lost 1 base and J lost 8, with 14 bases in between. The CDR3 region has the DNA TGTGCCAGCAGCTTAGGCCAGGGGATAGGGGAAAAACTGTTTTTT. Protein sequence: CASSLGQGIGEKLFF.

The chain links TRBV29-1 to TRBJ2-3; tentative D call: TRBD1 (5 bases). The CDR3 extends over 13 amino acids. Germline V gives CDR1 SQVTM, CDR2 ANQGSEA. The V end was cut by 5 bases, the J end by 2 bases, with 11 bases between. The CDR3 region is CSVKDTNTDTQYF. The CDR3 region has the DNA TGCAGCGTTAAGGACACCAACACAGATACGCAGTATTTT.

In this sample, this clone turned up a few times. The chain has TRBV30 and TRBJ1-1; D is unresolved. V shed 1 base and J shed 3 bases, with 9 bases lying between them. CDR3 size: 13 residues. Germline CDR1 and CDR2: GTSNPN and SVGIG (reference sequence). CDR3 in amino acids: CAWSGGLHTEAFF. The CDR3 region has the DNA TGTGCCTGGAGTGGAGGATTACACACTGAAGCTTTCTTT.